This T cell receptor (beta chain) derives from a study of cytomegalovirus exposure and HLA in healthy donors. General study points: Association of a missense DCLRE1C variant with TCR beta V- and J-gene trimming was reported in a later analysis. The authors later found most CMV-associated TCR beta chains appeared HLA-restricted. Presence/absence analyses assumed roughly uniform sequencing depth across donors, which may not hold. For most TCR sequences rarity was the rule, although some public TCRs occurred in many donors.

In regard to this clone: What it recognizes is unknown.

The germline gives CDR1 SGHRS, CDR2 YFSETQ. CDR3 length equals 15 residues. V was clipped by 5 bases and J by 7 bases, with 19 bases between them. Researchers ran the PCR with 60 Vbeta and 13 Jbeta primers. Assay: immunoSEQ multiplex PCR; the TCRdb copy retains only in-frame clones and omits some. Here the sample spans about 210,000 clones, over 80% being singletons. The receptor was derived from a woman in her forties or fifties in good health and CMV-seropositive. The specimen was PBMCs. V gene TRBV5-1 combines with J gene TRBJ2-1, with a weak D call TRBD2 (7 bases). The CDR3 here is CASRGGGSSVNEQFF. DNA for the CDR3: TGCGCCAGCAGAGGGGGGGGAAGTAGCGTGAATGAGCAGTTCTTC.